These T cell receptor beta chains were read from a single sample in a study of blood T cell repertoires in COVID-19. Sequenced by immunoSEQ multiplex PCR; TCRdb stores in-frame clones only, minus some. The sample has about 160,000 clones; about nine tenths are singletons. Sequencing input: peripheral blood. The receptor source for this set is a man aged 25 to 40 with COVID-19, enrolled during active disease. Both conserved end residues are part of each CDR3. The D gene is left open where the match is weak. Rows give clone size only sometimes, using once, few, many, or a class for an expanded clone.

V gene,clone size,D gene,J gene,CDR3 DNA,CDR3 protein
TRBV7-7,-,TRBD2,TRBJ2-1,TGTGCCAGCAGCTTAGGAAGTGGGACTAGCGCTGAGCAGTTCTTC,CASSLGSGTSAEQFF
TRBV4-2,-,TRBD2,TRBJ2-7,TGTGCCAGCAGCCAAGGGGTTTTAATAACTAGCGGCTACGAGCAGTACTTC,CASSQGVLITSGYEQYF
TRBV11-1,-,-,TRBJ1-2,TGTGCCAGCAGCTCACCCGGCGGGGGGGCGCAGGGCTACACCTTC,CASSSPGGGAQGYTF
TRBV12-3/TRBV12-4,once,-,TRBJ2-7,TGTGCCAGCAGCCCACAGGTTTCCTACGAGCAGTACTTC,CASSPQVSYEQYF
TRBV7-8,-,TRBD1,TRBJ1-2,TGTGCCAGCAGCTTACCGGGACAGCCTCTATACACCTTC,CASSLPGQPLYTF
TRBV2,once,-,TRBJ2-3,TGTGCCAGCAGGAGCGGCACAGATACGCAGTATTTT,CASRSGTDTQYF
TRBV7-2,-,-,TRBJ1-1,TGTGCCAGCAGCTTAGTTCGAGGAGAAGAAGCTTTCTTT,CASSLVRGEEAFF
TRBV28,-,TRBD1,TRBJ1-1,TGTGCCAGCAGTTTAAGTGGGACAGGGGAGGCCCCGCGGGCTTTCTTT,CASSLSGTGEAPRAFF
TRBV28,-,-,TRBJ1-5,TGTGCCAGCAGTGTCGCAGGGTGGAGCAATCAGCCCCAGCATTTT,CASSVAGWSNQPQHF
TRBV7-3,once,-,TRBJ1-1,TGTGCCAGCAGCTTAATGGCAGTCAACACTGAAGCTTTCTTT,CASSLMAVNTEAFF
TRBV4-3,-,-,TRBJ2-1,TGCGCCAGCAGCCAAGGAGTCGGCTCCTACAATGAGCAGTTCTTC,CASSQGVGSYNEQFF
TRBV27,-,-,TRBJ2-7,TGTGCCAGCAGTCCGAGCTCCTACGAGCAGTACTTC,CASSPSSYEQYF
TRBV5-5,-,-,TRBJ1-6,TGTGCCAGCAGCTTGGGGGCCAATTCACCCCTCCACTTT,CASSLGANSPLHF
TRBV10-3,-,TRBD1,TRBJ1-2,TGTGCCATCAGAGCCGGGACAGGGAATGGCTACACCTTC,CAIRAGTGNGYTF
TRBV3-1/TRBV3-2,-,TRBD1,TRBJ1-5,TGTGCCAGCAGGGGACAGGGGAGCAATCAGCCCCAGCATTTT,CASRGQGSNQPQHF
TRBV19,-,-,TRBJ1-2,TGTGCCAGTAGTATAGGTCGACTCTATGGCTACACCTTC,CASSIGRLYGYTF
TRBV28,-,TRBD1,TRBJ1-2,TGTGCCAGCAGTTTAATAGGGACAGGGGGCAAGAAGAACTATGGCTACACCTTC,CASSLIGTGGKKNYGYTF
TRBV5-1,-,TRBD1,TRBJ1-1,TGCGCCAGCAGCCCTACAGGGGGCGACGTACACACTGAAGCTTTCTTT,CASSPTGGDVHTEAFF
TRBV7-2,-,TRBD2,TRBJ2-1,TGTGCCAGCAGCCAGACTAGCGGTGTTAACAATGAGCAGTTCTTC,CASSQTSGVNNEQFF
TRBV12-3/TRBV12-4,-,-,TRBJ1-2,TGTGCCAGCAGTCCTGCTACTGCTATGGGCTACACCTTC,CASSPATAMGYTF
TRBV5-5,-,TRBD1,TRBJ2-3,TGTGCCAGCAGTCGGGACAGGTCAGATACGCAGTATTTT,CASSRDRSDTQYF
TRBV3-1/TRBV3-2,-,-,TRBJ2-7,TGTGCCAGCAGCCCTTTCGGCGGGGGCCCCTACGAGCAGTACTTC,CASSPFGGGPYEQYF
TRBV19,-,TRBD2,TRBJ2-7,TGTGCCAGTAGTCAAGAAACTAGCGGGAGGGCCGACGAGCAGTACTTC,CASSQETSGRADEQYF
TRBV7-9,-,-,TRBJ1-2,TGTGCCAGCAGCTTAATAGAGTACGGCTACACCTTC,CASSLIEYGYTF
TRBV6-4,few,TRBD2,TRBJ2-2,TGTGCCAGCAGCGCTAGCGGGAGGGCCCACACCGGGGAGCTGTTTTTT,CASSASGRAHTGELFF
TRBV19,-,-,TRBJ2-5,TGTGCCAGTAGTATCCCCCAGGGGGGGACCCAGTACTTC,CASSIPQGGTQYF
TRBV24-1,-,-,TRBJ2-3,TGTGCCACCAGTGATTTTAGGCCGGGAGAGACCCACACAGATACGCAGTATTTT,CATSDFRPGETHTDTQYF
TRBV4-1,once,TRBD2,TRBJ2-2,TGCGCCAGCAGCTACTGGACTAGCGGGGGTTCTCACACCGGGGAGCTGTTTTTT,CASSYWTSGGSHTGELFF
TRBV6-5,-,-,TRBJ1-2,TGTGCCAGCAGTTACTCAGCCCAGGGAGGTTATGGCTACACCTTC,CASSYSAQGGYGYTF
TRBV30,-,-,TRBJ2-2,TGTGCCCGGCAGGGGTCCGGGGAGCTGTTTTTT,CARQGSGELFF
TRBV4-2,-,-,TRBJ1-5,TGTGCCAGCAGCCAAGAGGCCGGGGGGAGCAATCAGCCCCAGCATTTT,CASSQEAGGSNQPQHF
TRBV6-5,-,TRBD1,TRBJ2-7,TGTGCCAGCAGTTTAGACAGGGGCCCCTACGAGCAGTACTTC,CASSLDRGPYEQYF
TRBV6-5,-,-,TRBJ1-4,TGTGCCAGCAGCTCAACAGGGCAGGACGAAAAACTGTTTTTT,CASSSTGQDEKLFF
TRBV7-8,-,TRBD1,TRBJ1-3,TGTGCCAGCAGCTTACAGGGACAGGGTACCTTTTCCGGAAACACCATATATTTT,CASSLQGQGTFSGNTIYF
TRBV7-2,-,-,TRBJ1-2,TGTGCCAGCAGCCCGAGACCCATGGAGGGTGGCTACACCTTC,CASSPRPMEGGYTF
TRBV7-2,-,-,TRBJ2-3,TGTGCCAGCAGCTTAGTTTGGGCGGGAATGTCAGATACGCAGTATTTT,CASSLVWAGMSDTQYF
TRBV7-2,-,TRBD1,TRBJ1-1,TGTGCCAGCAGCTTAGGGGGGACAGGGGGCATATCTGAAGCTTTCTTT,CASSLGGTGGISEAFF
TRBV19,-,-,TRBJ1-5,TGTGCCAGTAGTAACACGGGGTACGATCAGCCCCAGCATTTT,CASSNTGYDQPQHF
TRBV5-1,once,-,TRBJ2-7,TGCGCCAGCAGCTTGGAAGGACAGCACTACGAGCAGTACTTC,CASSLEGQHYEQYF